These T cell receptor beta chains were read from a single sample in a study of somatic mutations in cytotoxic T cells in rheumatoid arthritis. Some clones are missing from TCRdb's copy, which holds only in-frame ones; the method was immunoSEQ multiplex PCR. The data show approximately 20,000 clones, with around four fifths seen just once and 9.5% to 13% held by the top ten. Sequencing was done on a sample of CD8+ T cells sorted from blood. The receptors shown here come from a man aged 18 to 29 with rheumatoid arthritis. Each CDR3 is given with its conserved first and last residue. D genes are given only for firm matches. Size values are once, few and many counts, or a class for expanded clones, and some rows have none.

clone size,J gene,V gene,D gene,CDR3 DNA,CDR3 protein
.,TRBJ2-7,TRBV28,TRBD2,TGTGCCAGCAAACAGCGGGGTATCCTCCGCGAGCAGTACTTC,CASKQRGILREQYF
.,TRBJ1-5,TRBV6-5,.,TGTGCCAGCGGGAGTCATCAGCCCCAGCATTTT,CASGSHQPQHF
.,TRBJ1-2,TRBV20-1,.,TGCAGTGCTCTTTATGGCTACACCTTC,CSALYGYTF
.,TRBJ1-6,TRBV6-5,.,TGTGCCAGCAGTTACGAAGGGAGTTCACCCCTCCACTTT,CASSYEGSSPLHF
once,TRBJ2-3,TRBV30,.,TGTGCCTGGAGTCAGGGGCTTGGCACAGATACGCAGTATTTT,CAWSQGLGTDTQYF
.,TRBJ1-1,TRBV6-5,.,TGTGCCAGCACGGGTTCGGCGTTGAACACTGAAGCTTTCTTT,CASTGSALNTEAFF
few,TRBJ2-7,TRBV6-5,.,TGTGCCAGCAGAGCACAGGTCTCCTACGAGCAGTACTTC,CASRAQVSYEQYF
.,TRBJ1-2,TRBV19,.,TGCGCCCAGGTCACTAACTATGGCTACACCTTC,CAQVTNYGYTF
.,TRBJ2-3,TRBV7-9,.,TGTGCCAGCAGCCCCTGGACAGACACAGATACGCAGTATTTT,CASSPWTDTDTQYF
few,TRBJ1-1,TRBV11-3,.,TGTGCCAGCAGCTTAGAGGTAAACACTGAAGCTTTCTTT,CASSLEVNTEAFF
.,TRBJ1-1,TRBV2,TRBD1,TGTGCCAGCAGTTATACAGGGGTCTACACTGAAGCTTTCTTT,CASSYTGVYTEAFF
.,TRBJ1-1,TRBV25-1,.,TGTGCCAGCAGTGATCCCAGAACTGAAGCTTTCTTT,CASSDPRTEAFF
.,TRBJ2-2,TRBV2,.,TGTGCCAGCAGTGTTGCGGGGTCAGACACCGGGGAGCTGTTTTTT,CASSVAGSDTGELFF
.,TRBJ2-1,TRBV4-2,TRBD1,TGTGCCAGCAGCCGATGGGGACAGGGGCCCAACAATGAGCAGTTCTTC,CASSRWGQGPNNEQFF
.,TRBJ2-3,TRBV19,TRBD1,TGTGCCAGTAGTATTGAGGACAGGAGCACAGATACGCAGTATTTT,CASSIEDRSTDTQYF
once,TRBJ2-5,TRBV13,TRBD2,TGTGCCAGCAGCTTAGATCCGGCGGGGGGGCCAATCCGGGAACAAGAGACCCAGTACTTC,CASSLDPAGGPIREQETQYF
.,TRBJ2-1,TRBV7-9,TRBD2,TGTGCCAGCAGCCCGCGTACTGGCGGGGGGACCCTCGCGGATGAGCAGTTCTTC,CASSPRTGGGTLADEQFF
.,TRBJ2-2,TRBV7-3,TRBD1,TGTGCCAGCAGCTTCAGGGGGCCTAACACCGGGGAGCTGTTTTTT,CASSFRGPNTGELFF
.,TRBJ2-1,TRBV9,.,TGTGCCAGCAGCCCCGGGGAAACTGGGGACTGGAATGAGCAGTTCTTC,CASSPGETGDWNEQFF
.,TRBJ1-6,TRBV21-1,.,TGTGCCAGCAGCAACCCTGTTTTCGGGGATAGTTCCTATAATTCACCCCTCCACTTT,CASSNPVFGDSSYNSPLHF
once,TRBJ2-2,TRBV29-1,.,TGCAGCGCACGCGGGTCAGGGTACAGCACCGGGGAGCTGTTTTTT,CSARGSGYSTGELFF
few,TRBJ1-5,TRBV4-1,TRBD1,TGCGCCAGCAGCCCCCTGGACAGGGGGGATCAGCCCCAGCATTTT,CASSPLDRGDQPQHF